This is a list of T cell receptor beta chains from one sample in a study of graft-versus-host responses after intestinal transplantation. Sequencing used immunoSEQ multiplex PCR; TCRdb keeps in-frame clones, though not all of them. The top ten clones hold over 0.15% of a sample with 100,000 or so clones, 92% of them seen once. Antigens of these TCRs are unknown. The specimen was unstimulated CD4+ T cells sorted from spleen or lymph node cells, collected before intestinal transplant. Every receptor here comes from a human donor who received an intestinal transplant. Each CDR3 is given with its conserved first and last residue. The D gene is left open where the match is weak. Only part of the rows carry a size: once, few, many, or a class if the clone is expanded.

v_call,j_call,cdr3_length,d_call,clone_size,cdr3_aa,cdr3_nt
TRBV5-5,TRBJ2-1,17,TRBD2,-,CASSLISGGSSYNEQFF,TGTGCCAGCAGCTTGATTTCGGGAGGGAGCTCCTACAATGAGCAGTTCTTC
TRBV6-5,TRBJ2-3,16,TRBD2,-,CASSYTSGGTTDTQYF,TGTGCCAGCAGTTACACTAGCGGGGGAACCACAGATACGCAGTATTTT
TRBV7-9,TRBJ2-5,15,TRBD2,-,CASSFGSGGLETQYF,TGTGCCAGCAGCTTTGGCAGCGGGGGCTTAGAGACCCAGTACTTC
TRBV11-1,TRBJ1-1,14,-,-,CASRQGQRNTEAFF,TGTGCCAGCAGGCAGGGGCAAAGGAACACTGAAGCTTTCTTT
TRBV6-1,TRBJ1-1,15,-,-,CASRSRGALPTEAFF,TGTGCCAGCAGGTCGCGGGGGGCGCTCCCCACTGAAGCTTTCTTT
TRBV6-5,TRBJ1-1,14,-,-,CASRRGAGVTEAFF,TGTGCCAGCAGGCGGGGGGCAGGCGTCACTGAAGCTTTCTTT
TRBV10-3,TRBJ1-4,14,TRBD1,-,CAISELQGSEKLFF,TGTGCCATCAGTGAGTTACAGGGGAGTGAAAAACTGTTTTTT
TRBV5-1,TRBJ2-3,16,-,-,CASSLLGEGTEDTQYF,TGCGCCAGCAGCCTCCTCGGTGAGGGTACAGAAGATACGCAGTATTTT
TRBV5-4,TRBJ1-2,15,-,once,CASSGTGGTNYGYTF,TGTGCCAGCAGCGGGACGGGGGGGACTAACTATGGCTACACCTTC
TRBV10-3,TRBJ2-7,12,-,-,CAMAHTPYEQYF,TGTGCCATGGCCCATACCCCCTACGAGCAGTACTTC
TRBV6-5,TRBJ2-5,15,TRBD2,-,CASSLLAGSQETQYF,TGTGCCAGCAGCCTGCTAGCGGGGTCCCAAGAGACCCAGTACTTC
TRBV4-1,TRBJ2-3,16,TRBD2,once,CASSQIAGGLTDTQYF,TGCGCCAGCAGCCAAATAGCGGGGGGGCTGACAGATACGCAGTATTTT
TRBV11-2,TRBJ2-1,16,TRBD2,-,CASSLYRLAGDNEQFF,TGTGCCAGCAGCTTATATAGGCTAGCGGGGGACAATGAGCAGTTCTTC
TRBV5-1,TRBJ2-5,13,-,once,CASSSVTALTQYF,TGCGCCAGCAGCTCGGTGACTGCCCTGACCCAGTACTTC
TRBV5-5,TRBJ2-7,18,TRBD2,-,CASSLQLAGGDFPYEQYF,TGTGCCAGCAGCTTGCAACTAGCGGGGGGGGATTTCCCCTACGAGCAGTACTTC
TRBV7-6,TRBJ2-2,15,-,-,CASSPRPSGTGELFF,TGTGCCAGCAGCCCCCGACCGTCGGGCACCGGGGAGCTGTTTTTT
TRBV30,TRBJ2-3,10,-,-,CAWSTRTQYF,TGTGCCTGGAGTACTAGAACGCAGTATTTT
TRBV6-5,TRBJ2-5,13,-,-,CASSPDRQETQYF,TGTGCCAGCAGTCCGGACAGACAAGAGACCCAGTACTTC
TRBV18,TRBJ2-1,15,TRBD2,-,CASSPVYSGDNEQFF,TGTGCCAGCTCACCAGTGTATAGCGGGGACAATGAGCAGTTCTTC
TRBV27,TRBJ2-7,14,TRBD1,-,CASSLGQAAYEQYF,TGTGCCAGCAGTCTGGGACAGGCAGCCTACGAGCAGTACTTC
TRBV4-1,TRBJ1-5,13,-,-,CASSQVREQPQHF,TGCGCCAGCAGCCAAGTTAGGGAGCAGCCCCAGCATTTT
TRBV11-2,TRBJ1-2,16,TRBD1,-,CASSPIGTGTNYGYTF,TGTGCCAGCAGCCCTATAGGGACAGGGACTAACTATGGCTACACCTTC
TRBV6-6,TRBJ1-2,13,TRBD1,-,CASSQTGGEYYRF,TGTGCCAGCAGTCAAACAGGGGGCGAGTACTACCGCTTC
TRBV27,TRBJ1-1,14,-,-,CASSHSRVSTEAFF,TGTGCCAGCAGCCACTCCCGGGTAAGCACTGAAGCTTTCTTT
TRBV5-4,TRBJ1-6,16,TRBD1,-,CASSSFGQGYNSPLHF,TGTGCCAGCAGCTCCTTCGGACAGGGGTATAATTCACCCCTCCACTTT
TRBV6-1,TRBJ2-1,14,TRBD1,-,CASGGTGTVNEQFF,TGTGCCAGCGGAGGGACAGGTACGGTGAATGAGCAGTTCTTC
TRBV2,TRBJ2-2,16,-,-,CAGAWGGKPRTGELFF,TGTGCCGGCGCATGGGGAGGAAAGCCACGTACCGGGGAGCTGTTTTTT
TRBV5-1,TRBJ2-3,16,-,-,CASSLLQQRNTDTQYF,TGCGCCAGCAGCCTCCTTCAACAGAGAAACACAGATACGCAGTATTTT
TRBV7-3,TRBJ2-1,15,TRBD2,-,CASSGSGGAYNEQFF,TGTGCCAGCAGCGGAAGCGGGGGGGCCTACAATGAGCAGTTCTTC
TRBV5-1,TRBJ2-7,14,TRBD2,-,CASSATSGKYEQYF,TGCGCCAGCAGCGCGACTAGCGGGAAATACGAGCAGTACTTC
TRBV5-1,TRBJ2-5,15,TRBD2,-,CASGVSGGRGETQYF,TGCGCCAGCGGGGTTTCGGGCGGGAGAGGAGAGACCCAGTACTTC
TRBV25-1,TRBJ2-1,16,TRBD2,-,CASSELGTSGGNEQFF,TGTGCCAGCAGTGAACTAGGTACTAGCGGGGGAAATGAGCAGTTCTTC
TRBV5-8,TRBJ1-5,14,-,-,CASRRGGRGQPQHF,TGTGCCAGCAGAAGGGGGGGGAGGGGGCAGCCCCAGCATTTT
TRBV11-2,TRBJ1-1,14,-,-,CASSLDRRAVRAFF,TGTGCCAGCAGCTTAGATAGGCGGGCCGTAAGGGCTTTCTTT
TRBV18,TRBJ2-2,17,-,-,CASSPPFGKTNTGELFF,TGTGCCAGCTCACCACCGTTCGGGAAGACGAACACCGGGGAGCTGTTTTTT
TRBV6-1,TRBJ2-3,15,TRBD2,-,CASSDPSGGKDTQYF,TGTGCCAGCAGTGATCCTAGCGGGGGGAAAGATACGCAGTATTTT
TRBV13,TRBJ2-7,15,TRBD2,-,CASSLGSSGSLEQYF,TGTGCCAGCAGCTTAGGATCGAGCGGGAGTCTCGAGCAGTACTTC
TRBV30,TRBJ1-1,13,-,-,CAWTTGTLLRAFF,TGTGCCTGGACTACAGGGACCCTTTTGAGAGCTTTCTTT
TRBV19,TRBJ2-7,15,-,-,CASSITAEVGYEQYF,TGTGCCAGTAGTATAACGGCAGAGGTGGGCTACGAGCAGTACTTC
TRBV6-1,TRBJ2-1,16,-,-,CASSAGVFRTYNEQFF,TGTGCCAGCAGTGCGGGTGTTTTCCGCACCTACAATGAGCAGTTCTTC
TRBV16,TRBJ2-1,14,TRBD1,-,CASSRDRLYNEQFF,TGTGCCAGCAGTCGGGACAGATTGTACAATGAGCAGTTCTTC
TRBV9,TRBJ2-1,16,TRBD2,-,CASSRSGVHSYNEQFF,TGTGCCAGCAGCCGAAGCGGGGTACATTCCTACAATGAGCAGTTCTTC
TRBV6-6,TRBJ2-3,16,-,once,CASSYSYAPGGDTQYF,TGTGCCAGCAGTTACTCCTATGCCCCGGGCGGGGATACGCAGTATTTT
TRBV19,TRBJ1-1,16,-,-,CASSIDLAGLNTEAFF,TGTGCCAGTAGTATAGATCTTGCAGGTCTGAACACTGAAGCTTTCTTT
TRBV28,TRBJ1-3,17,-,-,CASSLSGPAHNGNTIYF,TGTGCCAGCAGTTTATCTGGGCCAGCCCATAACGGAAACACCATATATTTT
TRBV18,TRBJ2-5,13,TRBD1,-,CASSPGQGETQYF,TGTGCCAGCTCTCCGGGACAGGGGGAGACCCAGTACTTC
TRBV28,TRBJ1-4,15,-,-,CASSVAGTGGEKLFF,TGTGCCAGCAGTGTGGCCGGGACGGGGGGCGAAAAACTGTTTTTT
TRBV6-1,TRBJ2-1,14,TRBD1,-,CASSELRQGNEQFF,TGTGCCAGCAGTGAGTTGAGACAGGGCAATGAGCAGTTCTTC
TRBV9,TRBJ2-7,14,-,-,CASSVTGSSYEQYF,TGTGCCAGCAGCGTAACAGGGAGCTCCTACGAGCAGTACTTC
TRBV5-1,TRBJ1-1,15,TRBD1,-,CASSLDGFRGLAAFF,TGCGCCAGCAGCTTGGACGGATTCAGGGGGCTTGCGGCCTTCTTT
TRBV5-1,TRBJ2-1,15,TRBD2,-,CASSLALAGKSEQFF,TGCGCCAGCAGCTTGGCCCTAGCGGGAAAGAGTGAGCAGTTCTTC
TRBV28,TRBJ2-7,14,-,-,CASSPPPRHYEQYF,TGTGCCAGCAGCCCTCCCCCGCGCCACTACGAGCAGTACTTC
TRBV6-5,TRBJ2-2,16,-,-,CASSYSSRAYTGELFF,TGTGCCAGCAGTTACTCGTCGAGGGCGTACACCGGGGAGCTGTTTTTT
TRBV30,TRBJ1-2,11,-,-,CAWSVGGGYTF,TGTGCCTGGAGTGTAGGGGGTGGCTACACCTTC
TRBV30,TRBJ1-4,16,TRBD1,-,CAWRTGTAATNEKLFF,TGTGCCTGGAGGACCGGGACAGCAGCAACTAATGAAAAACTGTTTTTT
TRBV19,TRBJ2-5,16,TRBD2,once,CASSSSSGGLQETQYF,TGTGCCAGTAGTTCATCTAGCGGGGGACTCCAAGAGACCCAGTACTTC
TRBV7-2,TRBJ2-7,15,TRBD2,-,CASSLGAGGKNEQYF,TGTGCCAGCAGCCTAGGAGCGGGGGGGAAAAACGAGCAGTACTTC
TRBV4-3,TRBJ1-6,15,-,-,CASSQDRHRNSPLHF,TGCGCCAGCAGCCAAGACAGACATCGAAATTCACCCCTCCACTTT
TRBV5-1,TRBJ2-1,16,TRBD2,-,CASRDGWTSGRGEQFF,TGCGCCAGCAGAGATGGCTGGACTAGCGGGAGAGGGGAGCAGTTCTTC
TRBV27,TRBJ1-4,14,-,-,CASSWGRPNEKLFF,TGTGCCAGCAGTTGGGGGAGGCCTAATGAAAAACTGTTTTTT